This T cell receptor (beta chain) was obtained from a study of T cells in women clearing cervical HPV infection. Looking at the study overall: Case blood was drawn a median around 140 days after lesion detection.

On this clone: No antigen is known for it. The CDR3 end is not reached by the read, which stops 3 residues before it; the germline J gene fills it in.

Here immunoSEQ multiplex PCR was the method, and the copy in TCRdb shows in-frame clones only, minus some. Its table records 36,000 or so clones. Whole-study results and caveats: CIN3+ cases had significantly higher TCR richness than controls; evenness did not differ.

This CDR3 contains 15 residues. Unmatched junction bases numbered 7, after V lost 3 bases and J lost 6 bases. Germline V CDR1 and CDR2: SGHTA, FQGNSA. MY09/MY11 PCR detected cervical HPV DNA; dot-blot assigned genotypes. Source material: blood buffy coat. This chain joins TRBV7-2 and TRBJ1-2, with TRBD1 identical over 10 bases. This TCR came from a woman between 18 and 70 years old with a cervical HPV16 infection that either progressed to CIN3+ or cleared (not recorded which). The covered CDR3 bases are TGTGCCAGCAGCTTTCCCCCCGGGACAGGGGATGGC. This encodes CASSFPPGTGDG. The whole CDR3 protein is CASSFPPGTGDGYTF. Complete variable domain (other parts from reference TRBV7-2 and TRBJ1-2): GAGVSQSPSNKVTEKGKDVELRCDPISGHTALYWYRQSLGQGLEFLIYFQGNSAPDKSGLPSDRFSAERTGGSVSTLTIQRTQQEDSAVYLCASSFPPGTGDGYTFGSGTRLTVV.